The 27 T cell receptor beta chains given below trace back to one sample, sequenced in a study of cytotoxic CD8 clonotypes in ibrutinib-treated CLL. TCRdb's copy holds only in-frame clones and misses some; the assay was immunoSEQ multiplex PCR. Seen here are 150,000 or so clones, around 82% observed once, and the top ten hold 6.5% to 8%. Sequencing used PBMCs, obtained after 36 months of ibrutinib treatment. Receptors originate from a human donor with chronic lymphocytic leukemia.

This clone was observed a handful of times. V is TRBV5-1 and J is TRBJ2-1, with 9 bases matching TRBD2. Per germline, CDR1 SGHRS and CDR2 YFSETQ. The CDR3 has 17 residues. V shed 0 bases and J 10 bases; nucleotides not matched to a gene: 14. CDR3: CASSLVFTRAGGGEQFF. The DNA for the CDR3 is TGCGCCAGCAGCTTGGTTTTCACTCGCGCGGGAGGGGGCGAGCAGTTCTTC.

The CDR3 DNA sequence: TGTGCCAGCAGCTTCGGGACATCTAGCACAGATACGCAGTATTTT. Translating gives CASSFGTSSTDTQYF. This rearrangement joins TRBV11-2 to TRBJ2-3, with a weak D call TRBD1 (6 bases). Trimming removed 3 bases at V and 0 bases at J, with 10 bases between. In germline, CDR1 is SGHAT, CDR2 FQNNGV. The CDR3 sequence is 15 residues long. Based on the CDR3 plus reference TRBV11-2 and TRBJ2-3, the full variable domain is EAGVAQSPRYKIIEKRQSVAFWCNPISGHATLYWYQQILGQGPKLLIQFQNNGVVDDSQLPKDRFSAERLKGVDSTLKIQPAKLEDSAVYLCASSFGTSSTDTQYFGPGTRLTVL.

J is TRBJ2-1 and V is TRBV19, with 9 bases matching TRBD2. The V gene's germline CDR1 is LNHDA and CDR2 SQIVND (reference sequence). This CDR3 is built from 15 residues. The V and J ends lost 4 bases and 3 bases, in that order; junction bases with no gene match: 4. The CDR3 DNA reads TGTGCCAGTAGTACCCTAGCGGGAATCTACAATGAGCAGTTCTTC. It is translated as CASSTLAGIYNEQFF.

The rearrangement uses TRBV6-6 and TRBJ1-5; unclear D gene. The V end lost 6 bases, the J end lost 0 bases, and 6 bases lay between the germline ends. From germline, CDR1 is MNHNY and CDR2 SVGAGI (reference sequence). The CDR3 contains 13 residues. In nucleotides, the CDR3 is TGTGCCAGCAGCGAGTCTAGCAATCAGCCCCAGCATTTT. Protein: CASSESSNQPQHF.

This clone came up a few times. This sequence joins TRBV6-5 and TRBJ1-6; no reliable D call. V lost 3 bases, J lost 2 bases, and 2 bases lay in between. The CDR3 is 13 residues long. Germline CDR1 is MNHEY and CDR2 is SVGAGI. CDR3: CASSYTYNSPLHF. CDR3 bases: TGTGCCAGCAGTTATACCTATAATTCACCCCTCCACTTT.

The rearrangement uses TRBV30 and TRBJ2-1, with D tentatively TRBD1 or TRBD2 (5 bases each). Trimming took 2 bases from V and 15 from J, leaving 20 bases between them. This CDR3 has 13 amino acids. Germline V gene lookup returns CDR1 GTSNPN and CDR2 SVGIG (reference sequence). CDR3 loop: CAWSQDTGDPGFF. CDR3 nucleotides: TGTGCCTGGAGTCAGGATACCGGGGACCCAGGGTTCTTC. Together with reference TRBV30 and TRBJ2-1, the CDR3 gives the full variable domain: SQTIHQWPATLVQPVGSPLSLECTVEGTSNPNLYWYRQAAGRGLQLLFYSVGIGQISSEVPQNLSASRPQDRQFILSSKKLLLSDSGFYLCAWSQDTGDPGFFGPGTRLTVL.

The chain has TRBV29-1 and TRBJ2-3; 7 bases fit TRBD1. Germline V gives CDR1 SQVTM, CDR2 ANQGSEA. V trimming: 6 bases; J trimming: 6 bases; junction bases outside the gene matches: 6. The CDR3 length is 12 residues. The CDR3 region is CSVDRAGDTQYF. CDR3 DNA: TGCAGCGTAGACAGGGCCGGGGATACGCAGTATTTT.

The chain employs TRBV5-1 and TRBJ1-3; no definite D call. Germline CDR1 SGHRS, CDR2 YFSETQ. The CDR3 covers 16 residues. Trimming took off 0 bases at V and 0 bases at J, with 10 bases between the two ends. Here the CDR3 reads CASSLGAGGSGNTIYF. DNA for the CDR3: TGCGCCAGCAGCTTGGGGGCAGGCGGCTCTGGAAACACCATATATTTT.

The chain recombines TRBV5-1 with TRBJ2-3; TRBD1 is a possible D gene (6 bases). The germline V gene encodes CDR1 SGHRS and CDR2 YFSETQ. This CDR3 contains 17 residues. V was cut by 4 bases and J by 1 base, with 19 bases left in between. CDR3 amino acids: CASSMGASSGGTDTQYF. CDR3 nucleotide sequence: TGCGCCAGCAGCATGGGGGCCTCGTCAGGCGGCACAGATACGCAGTATTTT.

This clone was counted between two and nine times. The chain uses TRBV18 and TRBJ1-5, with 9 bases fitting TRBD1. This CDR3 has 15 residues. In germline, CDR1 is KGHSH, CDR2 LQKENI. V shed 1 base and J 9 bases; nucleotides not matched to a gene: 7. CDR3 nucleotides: TGTGCCAGCTCACCACTGCCGGGACAGGGCGCGCCCCAGCATTTT. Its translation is CASSPLPGQGAPQHF.

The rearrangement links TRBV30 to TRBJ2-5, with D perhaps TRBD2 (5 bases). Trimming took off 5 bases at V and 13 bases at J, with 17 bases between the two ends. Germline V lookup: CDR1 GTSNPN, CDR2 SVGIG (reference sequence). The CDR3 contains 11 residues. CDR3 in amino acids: CAWGLTRAGYF. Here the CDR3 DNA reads TGTGCCTGGGGACTGACAAGAGCAGGGTACTTC.

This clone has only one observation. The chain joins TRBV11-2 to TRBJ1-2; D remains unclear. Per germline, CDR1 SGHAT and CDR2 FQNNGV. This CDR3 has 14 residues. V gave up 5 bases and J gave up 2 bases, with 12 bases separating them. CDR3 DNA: TGTGCCAGCAGCCCAAATTCCCTGAACTATGGCTACACCTTC. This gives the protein CASSPNSLNYGYTF.

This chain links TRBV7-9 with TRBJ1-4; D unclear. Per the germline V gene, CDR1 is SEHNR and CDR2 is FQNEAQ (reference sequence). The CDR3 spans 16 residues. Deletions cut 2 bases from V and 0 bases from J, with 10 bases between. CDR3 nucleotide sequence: TGTGCCAGCAGCTTAATTAAGGCTTCAACTAATGAAAAACTGTTTTTT. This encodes CASSLIKASTNEKLFF.

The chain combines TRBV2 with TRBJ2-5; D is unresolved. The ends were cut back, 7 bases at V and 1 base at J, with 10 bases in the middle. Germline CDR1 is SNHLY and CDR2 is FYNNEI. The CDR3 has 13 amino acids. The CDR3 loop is CASKGSSQETQYF. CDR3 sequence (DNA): TGTGCCAGCAAGGGCAGCAGCCAAGAGACCCAGTACTTC.

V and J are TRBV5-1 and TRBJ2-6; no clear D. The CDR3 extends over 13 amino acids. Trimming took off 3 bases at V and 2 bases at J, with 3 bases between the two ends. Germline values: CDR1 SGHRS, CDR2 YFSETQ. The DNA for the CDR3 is TGCGCCAGCAGCTCAACTGGGGCCAACGTCCTGACTTTC. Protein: CASSSTGANVLTF.

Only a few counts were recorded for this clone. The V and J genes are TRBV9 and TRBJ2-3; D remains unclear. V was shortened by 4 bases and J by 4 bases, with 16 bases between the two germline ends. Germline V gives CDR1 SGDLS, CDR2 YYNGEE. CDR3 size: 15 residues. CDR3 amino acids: CASSPVTGRADTQYF. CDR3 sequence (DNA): TGTGCCAGCAGCCCAGTAACCGGAAGGGCAGATACGCAGTATTTT.

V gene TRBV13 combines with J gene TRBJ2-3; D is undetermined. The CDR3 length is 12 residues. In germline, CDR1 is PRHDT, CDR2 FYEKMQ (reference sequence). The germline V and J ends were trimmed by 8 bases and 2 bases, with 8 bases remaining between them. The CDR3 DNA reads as TGTGCCAGCGGGCCCTACACAGATACGCAGTATTTT. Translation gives CASGPYTDTQYF.

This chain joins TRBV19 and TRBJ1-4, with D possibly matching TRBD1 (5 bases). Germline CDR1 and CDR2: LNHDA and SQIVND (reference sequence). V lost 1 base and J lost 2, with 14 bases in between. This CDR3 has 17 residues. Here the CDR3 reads CASSIAGALGTNEKLFF. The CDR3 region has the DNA TGTGCCAGTAGTATAGCCGGGGCGCTGGGCACTAATGAAAAACTGTTTTTT.

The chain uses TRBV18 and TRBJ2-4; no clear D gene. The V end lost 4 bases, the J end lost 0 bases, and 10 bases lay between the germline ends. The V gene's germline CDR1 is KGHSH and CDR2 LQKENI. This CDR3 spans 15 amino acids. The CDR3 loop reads CASSHVGLAKNIQYF. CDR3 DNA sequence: TGTGCCAGCTCACATGTCGGCCTAGCCAAAAACATTCAGTACTTC.

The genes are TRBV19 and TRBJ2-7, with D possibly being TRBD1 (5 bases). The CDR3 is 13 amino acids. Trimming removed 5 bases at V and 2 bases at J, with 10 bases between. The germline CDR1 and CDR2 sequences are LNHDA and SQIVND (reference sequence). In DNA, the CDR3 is TGTGCCAGTAGTGAAGGGGAAGCCTACGAGCAGTACTTC. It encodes CASSEGEAYEQYF.

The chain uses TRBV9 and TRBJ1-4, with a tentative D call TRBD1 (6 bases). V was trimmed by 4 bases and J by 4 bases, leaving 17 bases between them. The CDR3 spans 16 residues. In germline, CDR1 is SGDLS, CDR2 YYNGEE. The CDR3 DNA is TGTGCCAGCAGCCCCCCGGAGGCAGGGGATAATGAAAAACTGTTTTTT. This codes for CASSPPEAGDNEKLFF.

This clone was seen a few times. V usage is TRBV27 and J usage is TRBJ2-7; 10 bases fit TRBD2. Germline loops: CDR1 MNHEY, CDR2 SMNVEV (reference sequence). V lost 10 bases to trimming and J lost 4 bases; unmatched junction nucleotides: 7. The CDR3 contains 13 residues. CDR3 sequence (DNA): TGTGCCACCAAAGCGGGAGGGGGGTACGAGCAGTACTTC. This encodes CATKAGGGYEQYF.

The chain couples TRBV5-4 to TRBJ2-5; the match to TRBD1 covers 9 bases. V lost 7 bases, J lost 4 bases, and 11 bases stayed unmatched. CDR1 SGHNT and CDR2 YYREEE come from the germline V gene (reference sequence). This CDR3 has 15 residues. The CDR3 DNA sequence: TGTGCCAGCCATGGAAGTTACAGGGGGCGAGAGACCCAGTACTTC. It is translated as CASHGSYRGRETQYF.

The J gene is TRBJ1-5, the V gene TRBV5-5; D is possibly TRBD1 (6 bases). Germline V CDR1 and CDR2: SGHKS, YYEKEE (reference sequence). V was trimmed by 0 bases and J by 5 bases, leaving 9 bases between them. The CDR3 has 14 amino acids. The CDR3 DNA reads TGTGCCAGCAGCTTGGGGCAGGGGTATCAGCCCCAGCATTTT. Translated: CASSLGQGYQPQHF.

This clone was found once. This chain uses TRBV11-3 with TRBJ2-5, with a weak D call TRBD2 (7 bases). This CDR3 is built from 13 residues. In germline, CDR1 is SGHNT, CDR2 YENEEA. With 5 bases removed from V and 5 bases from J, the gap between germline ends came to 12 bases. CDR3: CASSPGGLETQYF. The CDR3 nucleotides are TGTGCCAGCAGCCCCGGGGGGCTGGAGACCCAGTACTTC.

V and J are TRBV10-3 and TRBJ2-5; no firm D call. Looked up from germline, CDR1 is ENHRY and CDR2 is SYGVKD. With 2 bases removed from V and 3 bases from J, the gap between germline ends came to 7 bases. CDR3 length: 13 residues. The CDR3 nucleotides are TGTGCCATCAGTGAGCCCCTTAAAGAGACCCAGTACTTC. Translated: CAISEPLKETQYF.

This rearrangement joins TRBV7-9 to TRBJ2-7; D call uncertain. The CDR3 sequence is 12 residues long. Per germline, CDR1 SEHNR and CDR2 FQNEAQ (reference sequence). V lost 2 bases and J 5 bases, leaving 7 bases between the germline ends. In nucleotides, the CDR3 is TGTGCCAGCAGCTTATCAATCCACGAGCAGTACTTC. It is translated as CASSLSIHEQYF. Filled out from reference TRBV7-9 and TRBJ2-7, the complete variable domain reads DTGVSQNPRHKITKRGQNVTFRCDPISEHNRLYWYRQTLGQGPEFLTYFQNEAQLEKSRLLSDRFSAERPKGSFSTLEIQRTEQGDSAMYLCASSLSIHEQYFGPGTRLTVT.